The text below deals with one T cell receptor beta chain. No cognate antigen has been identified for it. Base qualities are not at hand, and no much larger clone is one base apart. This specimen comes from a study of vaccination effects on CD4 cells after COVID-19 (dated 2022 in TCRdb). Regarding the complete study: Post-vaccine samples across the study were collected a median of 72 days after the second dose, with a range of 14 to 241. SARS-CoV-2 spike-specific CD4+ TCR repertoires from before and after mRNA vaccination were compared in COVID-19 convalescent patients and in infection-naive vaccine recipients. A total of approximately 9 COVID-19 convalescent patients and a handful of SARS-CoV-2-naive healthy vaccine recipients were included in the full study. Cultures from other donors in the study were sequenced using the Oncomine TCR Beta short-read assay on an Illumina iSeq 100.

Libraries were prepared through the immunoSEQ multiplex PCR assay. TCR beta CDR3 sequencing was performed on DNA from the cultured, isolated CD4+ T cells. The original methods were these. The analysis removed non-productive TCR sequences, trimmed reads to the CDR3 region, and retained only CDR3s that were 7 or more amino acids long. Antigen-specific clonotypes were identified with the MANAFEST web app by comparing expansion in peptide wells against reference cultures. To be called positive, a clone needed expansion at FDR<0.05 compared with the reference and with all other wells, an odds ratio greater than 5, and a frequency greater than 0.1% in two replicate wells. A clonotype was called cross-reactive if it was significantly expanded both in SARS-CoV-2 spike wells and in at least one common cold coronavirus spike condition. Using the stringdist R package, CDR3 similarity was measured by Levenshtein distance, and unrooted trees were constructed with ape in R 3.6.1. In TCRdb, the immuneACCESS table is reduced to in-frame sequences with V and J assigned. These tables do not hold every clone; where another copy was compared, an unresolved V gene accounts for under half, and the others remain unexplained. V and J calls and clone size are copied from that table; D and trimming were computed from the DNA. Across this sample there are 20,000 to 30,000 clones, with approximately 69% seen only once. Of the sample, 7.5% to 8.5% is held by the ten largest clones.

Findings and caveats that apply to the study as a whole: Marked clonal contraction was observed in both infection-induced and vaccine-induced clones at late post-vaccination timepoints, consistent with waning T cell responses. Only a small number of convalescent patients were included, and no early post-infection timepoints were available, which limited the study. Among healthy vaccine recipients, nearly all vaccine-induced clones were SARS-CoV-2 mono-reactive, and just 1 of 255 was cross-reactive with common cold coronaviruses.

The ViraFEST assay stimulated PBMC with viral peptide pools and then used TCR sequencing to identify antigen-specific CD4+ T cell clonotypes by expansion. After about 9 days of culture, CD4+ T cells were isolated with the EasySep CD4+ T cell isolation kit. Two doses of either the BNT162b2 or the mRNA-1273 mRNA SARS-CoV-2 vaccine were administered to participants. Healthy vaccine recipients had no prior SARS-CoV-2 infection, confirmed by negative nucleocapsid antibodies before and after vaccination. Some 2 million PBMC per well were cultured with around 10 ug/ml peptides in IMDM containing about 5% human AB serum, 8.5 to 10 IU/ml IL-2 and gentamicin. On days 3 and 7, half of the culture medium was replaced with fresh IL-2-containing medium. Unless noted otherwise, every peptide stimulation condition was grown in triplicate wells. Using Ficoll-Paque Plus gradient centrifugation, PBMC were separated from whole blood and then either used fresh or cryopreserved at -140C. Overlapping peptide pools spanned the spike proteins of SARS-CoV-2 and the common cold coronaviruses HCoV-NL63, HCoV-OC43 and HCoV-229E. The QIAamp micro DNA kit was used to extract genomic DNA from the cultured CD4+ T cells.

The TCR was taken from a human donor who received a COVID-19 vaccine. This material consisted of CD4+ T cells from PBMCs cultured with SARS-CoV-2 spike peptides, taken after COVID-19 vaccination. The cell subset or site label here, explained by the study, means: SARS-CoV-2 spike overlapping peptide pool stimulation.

The nucleotide sequence reads TGCGCCAGCAGCTTGGGGGGCTCCCGAGGTAATGAGCAGTTCTTC. This encodes CASSLGGSRGNEQFF. This chain is built from TRBV5-1 and TRBJ2-1; TRBD1 is possibly the D segment (5 matching bases). CDR1 SGHRS and CDR2 YFSETQ are derived from the germline V gene. V is clipped by 0 bases and J by 7 bases, and the sequence between their germline boundaries is 14 bases long. The CDR3 measures 15 amino acids from cysteine to phenylalanine. Only CDR3 DNA is held: 45 bases, read in frame from base 1.